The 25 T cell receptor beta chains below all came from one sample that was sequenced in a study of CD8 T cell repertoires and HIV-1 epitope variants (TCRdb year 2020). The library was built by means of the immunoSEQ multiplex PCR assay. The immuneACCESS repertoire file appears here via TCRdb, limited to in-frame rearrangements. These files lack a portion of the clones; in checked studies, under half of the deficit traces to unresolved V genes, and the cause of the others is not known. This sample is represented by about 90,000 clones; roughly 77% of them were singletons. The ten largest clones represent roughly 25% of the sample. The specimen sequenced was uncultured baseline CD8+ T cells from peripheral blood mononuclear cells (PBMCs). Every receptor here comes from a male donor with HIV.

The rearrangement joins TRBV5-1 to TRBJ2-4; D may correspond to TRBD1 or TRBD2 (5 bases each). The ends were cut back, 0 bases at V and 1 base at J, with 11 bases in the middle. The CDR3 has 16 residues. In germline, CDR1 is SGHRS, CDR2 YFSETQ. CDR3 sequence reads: CASSLEGWGAKNIQYF. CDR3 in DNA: TGCGCCAGCAGCTTGGAAGGGTGGGGGGCCAAAAACATTCAGTACTTC. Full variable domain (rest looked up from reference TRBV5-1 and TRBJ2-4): KAGVTQTPRYLIKTRGQQVTLSCSPISGHRSVSWYQQTPGQGLQFLFEYFSETQRNKGNFPGRFSGRQFSNSRSEMNVSTLELGDSALYLCASSLEGWGAKNIQYFGAGTRLSVL.

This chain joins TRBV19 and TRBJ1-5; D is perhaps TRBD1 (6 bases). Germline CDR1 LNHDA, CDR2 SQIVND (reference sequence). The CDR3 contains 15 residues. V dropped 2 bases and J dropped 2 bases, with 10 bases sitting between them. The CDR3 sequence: CASSISRGGNQPQHF. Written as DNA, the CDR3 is TGTGCCAGTAGTATATCCAGGGGAGGCAATCAGCCCCAGCATTTT. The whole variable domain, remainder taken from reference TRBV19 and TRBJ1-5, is DGGITQSPKYLFRKEGQNVTLSCEQNLNHDAMYWYRQDPGQGLRLIYYSQIVNDFQKGDIAEGYSVSREKKESFPLTVTSAQKNPTAFYLCASSISRGGNQPQHFGDGTRLSIL.

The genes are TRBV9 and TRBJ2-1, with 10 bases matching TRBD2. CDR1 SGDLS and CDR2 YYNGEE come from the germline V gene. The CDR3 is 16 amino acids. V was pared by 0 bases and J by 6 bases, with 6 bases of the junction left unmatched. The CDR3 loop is CASSVDPSGRANEQFF. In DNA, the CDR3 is TGTGCCAGCAGCGTAGACCCCAGCGGGAGGGCCAATGAGCAGTTCTTC.

This CDR3 is CASSRRDSRGGYTF. In nucleotides, the CDR3 is TGTGCCAGCAGTCGTCGGGACAGTAGGGGTGGCTACACCTTC. This rearrangement joins TRBV6-6 to TRBJ1-2; TRBD1 agrees at 7 bases. Trimming took 5 bases from V and 7 from J; bases not matched to a gene: 10. This CDR3 has 14 amino acids. CDR1 and CDR2 (germline): MNHNY, SVGAGI (reference sequence).

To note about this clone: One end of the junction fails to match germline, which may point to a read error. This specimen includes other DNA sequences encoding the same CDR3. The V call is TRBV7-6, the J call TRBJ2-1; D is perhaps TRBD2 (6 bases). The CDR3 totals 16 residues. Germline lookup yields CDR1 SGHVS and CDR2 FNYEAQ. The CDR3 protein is CASSFYSGASYNEQFF. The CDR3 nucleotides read TGCGCCAGCAGCTTCTATTCGGGAGCTAGTTACAATGAGCAGTTCTTC. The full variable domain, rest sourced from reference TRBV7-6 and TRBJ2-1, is GAGVSQSPRYKVTKRGQDVALRCDPISGHVSLYWYRQALGQGPEFLTYFNYEAQQDKSGLPNDRFSAERPEGSISTLTIQRTEQRDSAMYRCASSFYSGASYNEQFFGPGTRLTVL.

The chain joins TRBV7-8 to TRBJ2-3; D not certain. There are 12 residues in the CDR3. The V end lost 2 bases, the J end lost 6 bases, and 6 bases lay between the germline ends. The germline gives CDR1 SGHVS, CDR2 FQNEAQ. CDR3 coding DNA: TGTGCCAGCAGCTTACAGGTTGATACGCAGTATTTT. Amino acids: CASSLQVDTQYF.

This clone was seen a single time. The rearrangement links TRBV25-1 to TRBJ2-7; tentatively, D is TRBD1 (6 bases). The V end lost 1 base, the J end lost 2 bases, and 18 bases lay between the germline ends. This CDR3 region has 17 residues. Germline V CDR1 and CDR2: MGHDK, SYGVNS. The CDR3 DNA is TGTGCCAGCAGTGAATTTTATGGGGGCAGGGAAACCTACGAGCAGTACTTC. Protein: CASSEFYGGRETYEQYF.

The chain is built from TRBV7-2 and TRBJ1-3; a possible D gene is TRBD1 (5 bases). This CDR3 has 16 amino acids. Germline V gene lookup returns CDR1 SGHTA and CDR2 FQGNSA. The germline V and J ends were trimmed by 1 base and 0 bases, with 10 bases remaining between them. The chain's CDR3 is CASSLEGTISGNTIYF. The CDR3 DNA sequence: TGTGCCAGCAGCTTAGAGGGGACGATCTCTGGAAACACCATATATTTT.

The CDR3 sequence: CASRLDSVAGTPTQYF. The CDR3 nucleotides read TGTGCCAGCCGCCTTGATTCAGTAGCGGGGACTCCAACCCAGTACTTC. The V call is TRBV7-2, the J call TRBJ2-5, with TRBD2 matching over 8 bases. This CDR3 region has 16 residues. Germline CDR1 SGHTA, CDR2 FQGNSA. Losses at the gene ends were 8 bases for V and 8 bases for J; bases not matched to a gene: 19.

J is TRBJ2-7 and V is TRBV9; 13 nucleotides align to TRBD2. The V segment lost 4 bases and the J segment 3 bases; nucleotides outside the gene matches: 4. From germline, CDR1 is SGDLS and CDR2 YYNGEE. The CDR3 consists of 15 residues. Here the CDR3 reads CASSPRTSGSYEQYF. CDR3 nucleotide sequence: TGTGCCAGCAGCCCGCGGACTAGCGGGAGCTACGAGCAGTACTTC.

CDR3 nucleotide sequence: TGTGCCAGCAGCTTTCTAGGGACCCAGTACTTC. Translation: CASSFLGTQYF. J is TRBJ2-5 and V is TRBV7-2; D not certain. The CDR3 loop spans 11 amino acids. Looked up from germline, CDR1 is SGHTA and CDR2 is FQGNSA. Deletions cut 3 bases from V and 7 bases from J, with 6 bases between.

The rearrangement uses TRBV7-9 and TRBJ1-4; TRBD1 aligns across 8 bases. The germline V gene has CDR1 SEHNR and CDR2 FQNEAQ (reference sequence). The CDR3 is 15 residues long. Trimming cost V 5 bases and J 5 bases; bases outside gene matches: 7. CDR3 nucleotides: TGTGCCAGCAGCGACGACAGGGGATACAATGAAAAACTGTTTTTT. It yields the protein CASSDDRGYNEKLFF.

The CDR3 nucleotides read TGTGCCAGCAGTAGCTCAGGGAGAAGTAACGAGCAGTACTTC. Its protein product is CASSSSGRSNEQYF. The rearrangement links TRBV27 to TRBJ2-7, with D perhaps given as TRBD1 or TRBD2 (5 bases each). Germline CDR1 and CDR2: MNHEY and SMNVEV (reference sequence). The V gene lost 5 bases and the J gene lost 5 bases, with 16 bases spanning the gap. This CDR3 has 14 amino acids.

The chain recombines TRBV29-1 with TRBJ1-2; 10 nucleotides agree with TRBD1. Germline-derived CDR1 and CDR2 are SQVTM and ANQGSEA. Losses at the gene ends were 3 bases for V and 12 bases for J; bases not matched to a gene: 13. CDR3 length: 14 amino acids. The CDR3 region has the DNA TGCAGCGTTGAGCCTCTAGACAGGGGGCGGGGCCACACCTTC. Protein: CSVEPLDRGRGHTF.

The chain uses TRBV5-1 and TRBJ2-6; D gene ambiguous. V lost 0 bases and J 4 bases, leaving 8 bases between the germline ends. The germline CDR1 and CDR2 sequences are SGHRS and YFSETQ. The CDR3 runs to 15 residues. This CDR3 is CASSLDEAGANVLTF. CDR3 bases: TGCGCCAGCAGCTTGGACGAAGCAGGGGCCAACGTCCTGACTTTC. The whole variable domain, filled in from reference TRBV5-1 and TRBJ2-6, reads KAGVTQTPRYLIKTRGQQVTLSCSPISGHRSVSWYQQTPGQGLQFLFEYFSETQRNKGNFPGRFSGRQFSNSRSEMNVSTLELGDSALYLCASSLDEAGANVLTFGAGSRLTVL.

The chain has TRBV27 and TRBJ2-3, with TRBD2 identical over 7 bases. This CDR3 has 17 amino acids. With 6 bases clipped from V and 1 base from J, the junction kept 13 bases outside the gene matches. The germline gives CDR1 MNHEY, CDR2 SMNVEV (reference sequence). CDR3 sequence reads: CASSPPGGVAGTDTQYF. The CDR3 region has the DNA TGTGCCAGCAGCCCCCCGGGGGGTGTAGCGGGCACAGATACGCAGTATTTT.

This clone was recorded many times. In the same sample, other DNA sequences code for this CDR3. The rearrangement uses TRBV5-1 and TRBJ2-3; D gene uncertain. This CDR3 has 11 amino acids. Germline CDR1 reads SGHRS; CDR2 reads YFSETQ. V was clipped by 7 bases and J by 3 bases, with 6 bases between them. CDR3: CASRTTDTQYF. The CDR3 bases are TGCGCCAGCCGAACTACAGATACGCAGTATTTT.

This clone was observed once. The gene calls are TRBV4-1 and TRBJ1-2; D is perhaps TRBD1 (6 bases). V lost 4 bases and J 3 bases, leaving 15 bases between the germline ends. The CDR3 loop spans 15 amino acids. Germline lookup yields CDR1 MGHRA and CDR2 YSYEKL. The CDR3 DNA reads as TGCGCCAGCAGCCTCGGGACACAAGGAGACTATGGCTACACCTTC. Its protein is CASSLGTQGDYGYTF.

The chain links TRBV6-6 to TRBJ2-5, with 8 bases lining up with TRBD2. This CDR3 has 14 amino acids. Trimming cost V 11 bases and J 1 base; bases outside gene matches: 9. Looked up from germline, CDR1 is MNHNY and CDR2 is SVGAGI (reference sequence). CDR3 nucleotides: TGTGCCTCGCGGGGGGCAGCCAGCCAAGAGACCCAGTACTTC. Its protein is CASRGAASQETQYF.

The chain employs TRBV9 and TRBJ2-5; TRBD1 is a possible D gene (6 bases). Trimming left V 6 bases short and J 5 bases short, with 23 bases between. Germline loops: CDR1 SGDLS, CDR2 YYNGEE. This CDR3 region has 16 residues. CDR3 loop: CASTTFLPGVGETQYF. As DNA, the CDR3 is TGTGCCAGCACTACTTTTCTTCCAGGGGTGGGGGAGACCCAGTACTTC.

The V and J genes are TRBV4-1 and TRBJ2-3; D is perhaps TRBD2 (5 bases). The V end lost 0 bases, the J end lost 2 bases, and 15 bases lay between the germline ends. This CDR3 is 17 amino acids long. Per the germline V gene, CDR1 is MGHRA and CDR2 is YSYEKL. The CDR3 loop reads CASSQDRAASSTDTQYF. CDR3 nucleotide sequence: TGCGCCAGCAGCCAAGATCGAGCGGCCTCCTCCACAGATACGCAGTATTTT.

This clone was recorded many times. DNA for the CDR3: TGCGCCAGCAGCCGCACCCCTTATAGCAATCAGCCCCAGCATTTT. Its protein product is CASSRTPYSNQPQHF. The chain employs TRBV4-3 and TRBJ1-5; D is unresolved. Trimming removed 4 bases at V and 0 bases at J, with 10 bases between. This CDR3 region has 15 residues. Germline values: CDR1 LGHNA, CDR2 YSLEER.

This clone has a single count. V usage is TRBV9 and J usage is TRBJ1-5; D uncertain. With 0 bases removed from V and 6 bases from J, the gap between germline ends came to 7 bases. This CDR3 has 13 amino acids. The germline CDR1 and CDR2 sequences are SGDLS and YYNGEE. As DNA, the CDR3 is TGTGCCAGCAGCGTAGGGAGTACTCAGCCCCAGCATTTT. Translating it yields CASSVGSTQPQHF.

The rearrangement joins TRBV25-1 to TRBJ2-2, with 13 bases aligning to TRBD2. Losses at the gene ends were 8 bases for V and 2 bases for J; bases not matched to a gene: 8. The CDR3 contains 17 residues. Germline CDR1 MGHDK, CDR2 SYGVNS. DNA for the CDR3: TGTGCCAGCGGGGGAAGACTAGCGGGAGGAAACACCGGGGAGCTGTTTTTT. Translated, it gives CASGGRLAGGNTGELFF.

For the CDR3, the DNA is TGTGCCAGCAGTTATCCCGGGACTAGCGGCCAAGAGACCCAGTACTTC. This codes for CASSYPGTSGQETQYF. The rearrangement uses TRBV6-5 and TRBJ2-5; the match to TRBD2 covers 11 bases. This CDR3 region has 16 residues. V lost 3 bases and J lost 1; bases outside the gene matches: 4. Germline loops: CDR1 MNHEY, CDR2 SVGAGI.